This T cell receptor (beta chain) was sequenced in a study of blood T cell repertoires in COVID-19. Study-wide background: PBMCs, B-cell-depleted T cells, or T cells were the source of the cDNA or gDNA that made up the material.

The ends were cut back, 1 base at V and 0 bases at J, with 16 bases in the middle. CDR3 length: 18 residues. CDR1 is LGHDT, CDR2 YNNKEL, per germline (reference sequence). Those enrolled in Seattle joined during active infection and were followed longitudinally afterward. Libraries were prepared by immunoSEQ multiplex PCR; TCRdb keeps only in-frame clonotypes and omits some of them. The sample contains approximately 290,000 clones, 80% to 95% of which appear only once. The specimen was peripheral blood. The TCR comes from a woman in her thirties with COVID-19, enrolled during active disease. The chain uses TRBV3-1 (or the pseudogene TRBV3-2) and TRBJ2-1; D might be TRBD2 (6 bases). The CDR3 sequence is CASSQGQLATSSYNEQFF. The CDR3 nucleotides are TGTGCCAGCAGCCAAGGTCAGCTAGCGACAAGCTCCTACAATGAGCAGTTCTTC.